A single sample is the source of the 20 T cell receptor beta chains below, sequenced in a study of patients and donors after allogeneic stem cell transplantation. One entry per CDR3 protein, called by TCRdb with MiXCR from the RT-PCR reads. The sample yields over 350,000 distinct CDR3 sequences, under 20% seen once. Sequencing was carried out using blood, either unsorted or a sorted T cell fraction (not recorded which). The receptor set was obtained from a human donor who was either an allogeneic HSCT recipient or a stem cell or donor lymphocyte infusion donor (not recorded which). It is not recorded whose cells these are; they may come from a transplant donor.

This clonotype has a handful of counts. This sequence joins TRBV7-9 and TRBJ2-1; tentative D call: TRBD1 (5 bases). Germline V CDR1 and CDR2: SEHNR, FQNEAQ (reference sequence). The CDR3 extends over 15 amino acids. V was trimmed by 3 bases and J by 3 bases, leaving 12 bases between them. CDR3 DNA sequence: TGTGCCAGCAGCTTCCTGACAGCCCACTACAATGAGCAGTTCTTC. It translates to CASSFLTAHYNEQFF.

This clonotype was picked up a small number of times. The chain's CDR3 is CASSLAREVTEAFF. DNA of the CDR3: TGTGCCAGCAGCTTAGCCAGGGAGGTCACTGAAGCTTTCTTT. The chain carries TRBV7-2 and TRBJ1-1; maybe TRBD1 (5 bases). V was pared by 0 bases and J by 4 bases, with 9 bases between. The germline V gene encodes CDR1 SGHTA and CDR2 FQGNSA. This CDR3 region has 14 residues.

The chain is built from TRBV20-1 and TRBJ1-2; D ambiguous. The CDR3 is made up of 12 amino acids. Germline V CDR1 and CDR2: DFQATT, SNEGSKA (reference sequence). The V gene lost 1 base and the J gene lost 9 bases, with 12 bases spanning the gap. CDR3 in amino acids: CSARVSMWRYTF. The CDR3 DNA is TGCAGTGCTAGAGTTAGCATGTGGCGCTACACCTTC.

This clonotype was counted between two and nine times. The rearrangement links TRBV5-1 to TRBJ2-3, with 8 bases that match TRBD1. V dropped 3 bases and J dropped 0; count of bases not matched to a gene: 3. CDR1 and CDR2 from the germline V gene are SGHRS and YFSETQ. The CDR3 spans 15 residues. The CDR3 sequence is CASSWDRPSTDTQYF. The DNA of the CDR3 is TGCGCCAGCAGCTGGGACAGGCCAAGCACAGATACGCAGTATTTT.

The chain recombines TRBV6-1 with TRBJ2-1; 8 bases are a match to TRBD2. This CDR3 contains 14 residues. J was trimmed by 3 bases and V by 5 bases; bases with no gene match: 3. Germline V gene sequence: CDR1 MNHNS, CDR2 SASEGT. CDR3 sequence: CASSREGLYNEQFF. The CDR3 DNA reads TGTGCCAGCAGTCGGGAGGGCCTCTACAATGAGCAGTTCTTC.

This clonotype has at least ten counts. The V call is TRBV12-3 or TRBV12-4, the J call TRBJ2-5; D is uncertain. Trimming removed 5 bases from V and 9 bases from J, with 16 bases in between. This CDR3 has 13 amino acids. In DNA form, the CDR3 reads TGTGCCAGCAGTCTGACGGAATCTTGGGCCCAGTACTTC. Protein: CASSLTESWAQYF.

The chain has TRBV6-1 and TRBJ2-2; 7 bases align to TRBD1. V trimming: 8 bases; J trimming: 5 bases; junction bases outside the gene matches: 8. The CDR3 runs to 14 residues. CDR1 and CDR2 (germline): MNHNS, SASEGT. The CDR3 DNA reads as TGTGCCAGCGGCAGACAGGGTGGAACCGGGGAGCTGTTTTTT. Its translation: CASGRQGGTGELFF.

The CDR3 region has the DNA TGTGCCAGCAGCTGGACGATGAGGGGTAGCGAAAAACTGTTTTTT. It yields the protein CASSWTMRGSEKLFF. The chain joins TRBV11-1 to TRBJ1-4; TRBD1 is a possible D gene (5 bases). Germline V gene data show CDR1 as SGHAT and CDR2 as FQDESV (reference sequence). CDR3 length equals 15 residues. Trimming pared 4 bases from V and 8 bases from J, leaving 17 bases between.

The chain recombines TRBV9 with TRBJ2-2; D ambiguous. There are 13 residues in the CDR3. Germline CDR1 SGDLS, CDR2 YYNGEE. The V gene lost 4 bases and the J gene lost 8 bases, with 12 bases spanning the gap. DNA of the CDR3: TGTGCCAGCAGCCCCCTAGTAAGAGGGGAGCTGTTTTTT. It is translated as CASSPLVRGELFF.

The chain links TRBV7-8 to TRBJ1-1; 9 bases match TRBD1. V shed 3 bases and J 8 bases; nucleotides not matched to a gene: 10. Germline loops: CDR1 SGHVS, CDR2 FQNEAQ. The CDR3 has 15 residues. CDR3 bases: TGTGCCAGCAGCTTCCCGGACAGGGGAATACACGAAGCTTTCTTT. Its translation is CASSFPDRGIHEAFF.

The gene calls are TRBV5-4 and TRBJ1-2; 8 bases line up with TRBD1. Germline V gene lookup returns CDR1 SGHNT and CDR2 YYREEE (reference sequence). The length of the CDR3 is 16 residues. The junction had 8 bases not matched to a gene; V was cut back by 0 bases and J by 4 bases. CDR3 DNA sequence: TGTGCCAGCAGCTTGGAATTAGGTGACAGGGGCTATGGCTACACCTTC. Residues: CASSLELGDRGYGYTF. The full variable domain, with the rest looked up from reference TRBV5-4 and TRBJ1-2, is ETGVTQSPTHLIKTRGQQVTLRCSSQSGHNTVSWYQQALGQGPQFIFQYYREEENGRGNFPPRFSGLQFPNYSSELNVNALELDDSALYLCASSLELGDRGYGYTFGSGTRLTVV.

In its sample, this clonotype was seen a few times. The CDR3 spells CASSATGNVNTEAFF. CDR3 coding DNA: TGCGCCAGCAGCGCGACAGGGAACGTAAACACTGAAGCTTTCTTT. The V gene is TRBV5-1, the J gene TRBJ1-1, with 7 bases identical to TRBD1. This CDR3 has 15 amino acids. Germline CDR1 is SGHRS and CDR2 is YFSETQ. V shed 4 bases and J 2 bases; nucleotides not matched to a gene: 8.

This clonotype turned up a few times. The CDR3, as DNA: TGTGCCTGGAGTGTAAGACTAGCTGCTGAGCAGTTCTTC. The encoded protein is CAWSVRLAAEQFF. The J gene is TRBJ2-1, the V gene TRBV30; 7 bases are shared with TRBD2. Unmatched junction bases numbered 5, after V lost 0 bases and J lost 9 bases. Germline CDR1 GTSNPN, CDR2 SVGIG (reference sequence). The CDR3 consists of 13 residues. Drawing the rest from reference TRBV30 and TRBJ2-1, the complete variable domain is SQTIHQWPATLVQPVGSPLSLECTVEGTSNPNLYWYRQAAGRGLQLLFYSVGIGQISSEVPQNLSASRPQDRQFILSSKKLLLSDSGFYLCAWSVRLAAEQFFGPGTRLTVL.

This clonotype was seen only a few times. The chain links TRBV7-2 to TRBJ2-7; D is perhaps TRBD1 (6 bases). The CDR3 spans 11 residues. The germline V gene has CDR1 SGHTA and CDR2 FQGNSA. Deletions cut 5 bases from V and 10 bases from J, with 12 bases between. The CDR3: CASSRDRLQYF. Written as DNA, the CDR3 is TGTGCCAGCAGCCGTGACAGGTTACAGTACTTC.

V usage is TRBV10-3 and J usage is TRBJ1-5; no clear D. The V end was cut by 2 bases, the J end by 3 bases, with 8 bases between. The CDR3 spans 14 residues. Germline-derived CDR1 and CDR2 are ENHRY and SYGVKD. The CDR3 here is CAISETSSNQPQHF. CDR3 nucleotides: TGTGCCATCAGTGAGACCTCCTCCAATCAGCCCCAGCATTTT.

The chain couples TRBV21-1 to TRBJ2-7; TRBD1 reflects the table's D call only, with no check against the DNA. TRBV21-1 is classified as a pseudogene. The CDR3 consists of 13 residues. DNA for the CDR3: TGTGCCAGCAGCAATCGGGACACGTACGAGCAGTACTTC. It encodes CASSNRDTYEQYF.

In this sample, this clonotype turned up many times. This sequence joins TRBV27 and TRBJ1-4, with D possibly matching TRBD1 (6 bases). The V end lost 2 bases, the J end lost 8 bases, and 12 bases lay between the germline ends. The CDR3 totals 14 residues. Germline CDR1 and CDR2: MNHEY and SMNVEV (reference sequence). In nucleotides, the CDR3 is TGTGCCAGCAGTTTAGGGGGGGCGCGGGAAAAACTGTTTTTT. Its protein product is CASSLGGAREKLFF.

The chain couples TRBV3-1 to TRBJ2-1; D might be TRBD1 (5 bases). CDR1 and CDR2 (germline): LGHDT, YNNKEL (reference sequence). Trimming removed 1 base at V and 1 base at J, with 8 bases between. This CDR3 comprises 15 residues. The CDR3 protein is CASSQVRGSYNEQFF. The CDR3 DNA sequence: TGTGCCAGCAGCCAAGTTAGGGGTTCCTACAATGAGCAGTTCTTC.

CDR3 in amino acids: CAISANPLAPRDPWETQYF. In DNA, the CDR3 is TGTGCCATCAGTGCGAACCCCCTAGCGCCTAGGGACCCATGGGAGACCCAGTACTTC. The rearrangement links TRBV10-3 to TRBJ2-5, with D maybe TRBD2 (6 bases). CDR3 size: 19 residues. Germline CDR1 and CDR2: ENHRY and SYGVKD. The V gene lost 4 bases and the J gene lost 5 bases, with 29 bases spanning the gap.

This clonotype came up many times. The CDR3 DNA follows: TGTGCCAGCAGCGAACTTCCGGGACAGGGTAGCGGGGAGCTGTTTTTT. Translated, it gives CASSELPGQGSGELFF. The chain is built from TRBV7-9 and TRBJ2-2; 9 nucleotides align to TRBD1. Germline CDR1 is SEHNR and CDR2 is FQNEAQ (reference sequence). With V trimmed by 5 bases and J by 7 bases, 11 bases remained unmatched. This CDR3 is built from 16 residues.